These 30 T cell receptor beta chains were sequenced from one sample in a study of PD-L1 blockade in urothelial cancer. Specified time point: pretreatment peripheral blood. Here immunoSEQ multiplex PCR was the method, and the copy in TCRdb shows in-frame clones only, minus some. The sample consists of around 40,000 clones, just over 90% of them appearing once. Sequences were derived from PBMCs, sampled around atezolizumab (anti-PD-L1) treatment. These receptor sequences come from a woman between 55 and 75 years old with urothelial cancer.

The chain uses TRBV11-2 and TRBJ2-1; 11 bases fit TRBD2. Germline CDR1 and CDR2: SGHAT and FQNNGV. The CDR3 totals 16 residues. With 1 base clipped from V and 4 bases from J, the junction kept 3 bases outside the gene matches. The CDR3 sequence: CASSLVGTSGYNEQFF. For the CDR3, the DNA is TGTGCCAGCAGCTTAGTTGGGACTAGCGGTTACAATGAGCAGTTCTTC.

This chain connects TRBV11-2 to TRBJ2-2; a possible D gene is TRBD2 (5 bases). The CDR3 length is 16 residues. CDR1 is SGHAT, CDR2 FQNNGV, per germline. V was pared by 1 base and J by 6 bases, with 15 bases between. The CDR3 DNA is TGTGCCAGCAGCTTAGGAGGCAGGACGGAGGCCGGGGAGCTGTTTTTT. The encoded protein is CASSLGGRTEAGELFF.

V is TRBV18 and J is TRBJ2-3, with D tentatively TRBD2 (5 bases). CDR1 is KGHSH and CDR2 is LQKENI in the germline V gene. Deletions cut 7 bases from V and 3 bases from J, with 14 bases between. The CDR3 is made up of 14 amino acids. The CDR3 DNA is TGTGCCAGCTACGGCACTAGGGCTACAGATACGCAGTATTTT. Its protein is CASYGTRATDTQYF. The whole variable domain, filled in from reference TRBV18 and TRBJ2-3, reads NAGVMQNPRHLVRRRGQEARLRCSPMKGHSHVYWYRQLPEEGLKFMVYLQKENIIDESGMPKERFSAEFPKEGPSILRIQQVVRGDSAAYFCASYGTRATDTQYFGPGTRLTVL.

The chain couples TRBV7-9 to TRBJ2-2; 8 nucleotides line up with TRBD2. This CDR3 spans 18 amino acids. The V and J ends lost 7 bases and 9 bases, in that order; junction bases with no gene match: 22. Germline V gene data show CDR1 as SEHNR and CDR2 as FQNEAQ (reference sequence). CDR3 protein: CASTDATPGTREKRELFF. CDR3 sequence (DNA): TGTGCCAGCACGGACGCCACCCCCGGGACTAGAGAGAAACGGGAGCTGTTTTTT.

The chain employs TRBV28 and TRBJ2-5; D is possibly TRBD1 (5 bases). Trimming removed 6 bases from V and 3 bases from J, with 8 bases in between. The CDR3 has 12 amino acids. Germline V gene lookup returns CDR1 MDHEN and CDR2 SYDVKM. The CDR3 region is CASSQGKETQYF. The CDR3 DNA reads TGTGCCAGCAGCCAGGGAAAAGAGACCCAGTACTTC.

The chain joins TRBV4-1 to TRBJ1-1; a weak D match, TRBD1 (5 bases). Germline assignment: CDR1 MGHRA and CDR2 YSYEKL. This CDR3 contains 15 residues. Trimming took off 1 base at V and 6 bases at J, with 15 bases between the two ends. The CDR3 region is CASSQVGTVSAEAFF. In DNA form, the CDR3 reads TGCGCCAGCAGCCAAGTCGGGACTGTTTCCGCTGAAGCTTTCTTT.

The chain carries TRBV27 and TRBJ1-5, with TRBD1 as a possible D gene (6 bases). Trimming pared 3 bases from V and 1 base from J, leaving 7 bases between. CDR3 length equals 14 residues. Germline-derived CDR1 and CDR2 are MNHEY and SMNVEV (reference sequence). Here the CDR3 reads CASSLRGSNQPQHF. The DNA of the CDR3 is TGTGCCAGCAGTTTGAGGGGGAGCAATCAGCCCCAGCATTTT.

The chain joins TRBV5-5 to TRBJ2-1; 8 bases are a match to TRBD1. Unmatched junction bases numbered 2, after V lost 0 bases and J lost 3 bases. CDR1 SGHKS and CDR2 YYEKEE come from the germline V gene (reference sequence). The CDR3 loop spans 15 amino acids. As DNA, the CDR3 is TGTGCCAGCAGCTTGGGGGGGACAGGCTACAATGAGCAGTTCTTC. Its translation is CASSLGGTGYNEQFF.

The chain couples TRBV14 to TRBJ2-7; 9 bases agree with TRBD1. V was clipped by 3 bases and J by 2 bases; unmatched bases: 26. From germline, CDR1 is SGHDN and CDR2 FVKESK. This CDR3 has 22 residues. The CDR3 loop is CASSQGILSSIGTGSSPYEQYF. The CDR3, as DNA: TGTGCCAGCAGCCAGGGGATCCTAAGTAGTATTGGGACAGGGAGCTCGCCCTACGAGCAGTACTTC.

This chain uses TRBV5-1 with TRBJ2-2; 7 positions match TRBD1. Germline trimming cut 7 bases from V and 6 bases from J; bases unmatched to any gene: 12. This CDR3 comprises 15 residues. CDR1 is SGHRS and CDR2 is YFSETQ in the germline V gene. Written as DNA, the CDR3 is TGCGCCAGCGTACCGACAGGGATTTTTGCCGGGGAGCTGTTTTTT. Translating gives CASVPTGIFAGELFF.

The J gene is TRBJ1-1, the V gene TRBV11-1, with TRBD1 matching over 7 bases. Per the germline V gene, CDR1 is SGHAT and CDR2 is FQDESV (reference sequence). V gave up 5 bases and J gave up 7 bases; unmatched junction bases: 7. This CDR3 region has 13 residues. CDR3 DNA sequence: TGTGCCAGCAGCCTCCGGGACAGCCATGAAGCTTTCTTT. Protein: CASSLRDSHEAFF. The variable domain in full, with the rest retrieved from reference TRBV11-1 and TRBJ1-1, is EAEVAQSPRYKITEKSQAVAFWCDPISGHATLYWYRQILGQGPELLVQFQDESVVDDSQLPKDRFSAERLKGVDSTLKIQPAELGDSAMYLCASSLRDSHEAFFGQGTRLTVV.

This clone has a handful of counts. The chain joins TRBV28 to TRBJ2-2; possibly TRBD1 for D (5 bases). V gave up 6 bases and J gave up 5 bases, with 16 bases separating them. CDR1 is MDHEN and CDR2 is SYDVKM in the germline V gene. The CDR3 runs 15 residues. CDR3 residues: CASSRLRVTTGELFF. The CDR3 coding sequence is TGTGCCAGCAGCCGACTCAGGGTTACGACCGGGGAGCTGTTTTTT.

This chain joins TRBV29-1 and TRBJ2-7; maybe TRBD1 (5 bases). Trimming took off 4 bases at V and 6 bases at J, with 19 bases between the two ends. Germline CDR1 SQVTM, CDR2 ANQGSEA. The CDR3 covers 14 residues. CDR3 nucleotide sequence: TGCAGCGTTGTTGGGGCACAAAGTTCGGCCGAGCAGTACTTC. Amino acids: CSVVGAQSSAEQYF.

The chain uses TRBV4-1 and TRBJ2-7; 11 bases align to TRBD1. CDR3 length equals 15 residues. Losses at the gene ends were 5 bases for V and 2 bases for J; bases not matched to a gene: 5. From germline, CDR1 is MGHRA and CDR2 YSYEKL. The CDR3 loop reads CASSERTGGAYEQYF. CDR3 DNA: TGCGCCAGCAGCGAGCGGACAGGGGGCGCCTACGAGCAGTACTTC.

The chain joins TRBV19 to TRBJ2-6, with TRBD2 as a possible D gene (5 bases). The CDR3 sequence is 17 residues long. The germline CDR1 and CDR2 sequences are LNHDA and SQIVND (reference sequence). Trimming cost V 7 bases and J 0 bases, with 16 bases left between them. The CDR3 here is CASTLEGPLSGANVLTF. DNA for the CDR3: TGTGCCAGTACCTTAGAGGGTCCCCTCTCTGGGGCCAACGTCCTGACTTTC. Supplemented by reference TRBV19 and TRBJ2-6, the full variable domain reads DGGITQSPKYLFRKEGQNVTLSCEQNLNHDAMYWYRQDPGQGLRLIYYSQIVNDFQKGDIAEGYSVSREKKESFPLTVTSAQKNPTAFYLCASTLEGPLSGANVLTFGAGSRLTVL.

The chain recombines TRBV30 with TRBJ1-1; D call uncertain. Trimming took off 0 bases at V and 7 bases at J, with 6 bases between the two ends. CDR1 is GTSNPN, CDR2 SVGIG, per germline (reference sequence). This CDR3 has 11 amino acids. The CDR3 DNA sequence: TGTGCCTGGAGTGTGCGGATTGAAGCTTTCTTT. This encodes CAWSVRIEAFF.

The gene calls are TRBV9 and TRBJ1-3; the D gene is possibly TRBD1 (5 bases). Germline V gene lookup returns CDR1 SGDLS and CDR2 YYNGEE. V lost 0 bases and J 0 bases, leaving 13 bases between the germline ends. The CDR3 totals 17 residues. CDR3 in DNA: TGTGCCAGCAGCGTAGCGGGGGGGACGGGCTCTGGAAACACCATATATTTT. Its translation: CASSVAGGTGSGNTIYF.

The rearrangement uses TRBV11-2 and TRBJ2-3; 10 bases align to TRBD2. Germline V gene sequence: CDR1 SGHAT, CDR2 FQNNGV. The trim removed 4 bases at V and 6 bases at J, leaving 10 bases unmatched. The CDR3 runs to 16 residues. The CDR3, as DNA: TGTGCCAGCAGCTCAAATCTACTAGCGGGGTGGGATACGCAGTATTTT. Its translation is CASSSNLLAGWDTQYF.

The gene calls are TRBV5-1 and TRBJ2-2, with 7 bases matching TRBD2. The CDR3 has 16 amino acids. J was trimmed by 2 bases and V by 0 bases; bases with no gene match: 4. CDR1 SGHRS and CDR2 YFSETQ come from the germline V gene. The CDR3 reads CASSLGVAGNTGELFF. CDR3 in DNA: TGCGCCAGCAGCTTGGGGGTAGCGGGCAACACCGGGGAGCTGTTTTTT. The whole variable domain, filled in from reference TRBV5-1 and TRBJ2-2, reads KAGVTQTPRYLIKTRGQQVTLSCSPISGHRSVSWYQQTPGQGLQFLFEYFSETQRNKGNFPGRFSGRQFSNSRSEMNVSTLELGDSALYLCASSLGVAGNTGELFFGEGSRLTVL.

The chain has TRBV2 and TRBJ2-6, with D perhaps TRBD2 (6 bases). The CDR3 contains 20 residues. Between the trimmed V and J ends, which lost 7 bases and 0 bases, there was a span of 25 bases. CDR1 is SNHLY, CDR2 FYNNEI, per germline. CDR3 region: CASKRDRWGDQSSGANVLTF. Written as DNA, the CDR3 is TGTGCCAGCAAAAGAGACAGATGGGGGGATCAGAGCTCTGGGGCCAACGTCCTGACTTTC.

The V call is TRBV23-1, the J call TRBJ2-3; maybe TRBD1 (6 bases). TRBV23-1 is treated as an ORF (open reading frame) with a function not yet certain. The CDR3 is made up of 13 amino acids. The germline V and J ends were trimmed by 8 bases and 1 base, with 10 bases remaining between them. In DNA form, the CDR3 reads TGCGCCAGCCGGACAGCGGGCACAGATACGCAGTATTTT. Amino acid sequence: CASRTAGTDTQYF.

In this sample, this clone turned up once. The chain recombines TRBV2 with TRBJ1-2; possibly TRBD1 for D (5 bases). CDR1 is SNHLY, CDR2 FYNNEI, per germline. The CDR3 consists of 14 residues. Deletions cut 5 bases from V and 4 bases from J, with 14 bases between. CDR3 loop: CASSTQEGPYGYTF. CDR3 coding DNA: TGTGCCAGCAGTACTCAGGAGGGGCCCTATGGCTACACCTTC. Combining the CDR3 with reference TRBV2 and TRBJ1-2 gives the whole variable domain EPEVTQTPSHQVTQMGQEVILRCVPISNHLYFYWYRQILGQKVEFLVSFYNNEISEKSEIFDDQFSVERPDGSNFTLKIRSTKLEDSAMYFCASSTQEGPYGYTFGSGTRLTVV.

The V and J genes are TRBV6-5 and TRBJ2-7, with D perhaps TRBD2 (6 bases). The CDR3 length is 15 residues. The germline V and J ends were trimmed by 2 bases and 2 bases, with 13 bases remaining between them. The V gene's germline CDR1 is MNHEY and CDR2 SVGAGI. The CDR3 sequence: CASSYGGSGTYEQYF. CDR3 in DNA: TGTGCCAGCAGTTACGGCGGTAGCGGCACCTACGAGCAGTACTTC.

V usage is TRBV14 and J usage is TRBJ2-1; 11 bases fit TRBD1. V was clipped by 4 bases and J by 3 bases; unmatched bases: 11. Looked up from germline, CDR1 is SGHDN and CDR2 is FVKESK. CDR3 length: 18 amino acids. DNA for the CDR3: TGTGCCAGCAGCCCCTGGACAGGGGGCGGGTTGGGCTACAATGAGCAGTTCTTC. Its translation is CASSPWTGGGLGYNEQFF.

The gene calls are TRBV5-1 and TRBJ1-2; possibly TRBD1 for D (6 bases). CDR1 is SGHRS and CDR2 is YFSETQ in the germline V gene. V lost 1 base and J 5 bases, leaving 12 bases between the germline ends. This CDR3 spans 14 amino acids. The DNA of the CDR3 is TGCGCCAGCAGCTTGACAGGGACGTTTTATGGCTACACCTTC. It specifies CASSLTGTFYGYTF.

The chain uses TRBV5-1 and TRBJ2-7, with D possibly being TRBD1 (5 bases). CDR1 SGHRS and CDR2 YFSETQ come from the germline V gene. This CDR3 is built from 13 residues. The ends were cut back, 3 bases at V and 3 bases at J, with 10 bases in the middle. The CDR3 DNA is TGCGCCAGCAGCTATGGACAAGACTACGAGCAGTACTTC. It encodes CASSYGQDYEQYF.

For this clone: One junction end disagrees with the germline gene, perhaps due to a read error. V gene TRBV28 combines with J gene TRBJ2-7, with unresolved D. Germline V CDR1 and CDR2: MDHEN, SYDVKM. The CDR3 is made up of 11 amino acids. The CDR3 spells CASSFGPVPDF. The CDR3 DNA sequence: TGTGCCAGCAGTTTTGGGCCAGTTCCGGACTTC.

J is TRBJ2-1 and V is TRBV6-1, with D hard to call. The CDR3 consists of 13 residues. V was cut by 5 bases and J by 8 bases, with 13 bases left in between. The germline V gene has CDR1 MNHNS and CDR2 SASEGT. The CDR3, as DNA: TGTGCCAGCAGTCTCCTAGGAATCGATGAGCAGTTCTTC. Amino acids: CASSLLGIDEQFF.

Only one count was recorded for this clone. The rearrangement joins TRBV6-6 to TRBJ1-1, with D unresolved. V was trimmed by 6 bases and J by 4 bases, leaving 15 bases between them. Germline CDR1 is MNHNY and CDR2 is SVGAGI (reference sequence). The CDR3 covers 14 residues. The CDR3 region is CASSYKGRATEAFF. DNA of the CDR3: TGTGCCAGCAGCTATAAAGGGAGGGCCACTGAAGCTTTCTTT.

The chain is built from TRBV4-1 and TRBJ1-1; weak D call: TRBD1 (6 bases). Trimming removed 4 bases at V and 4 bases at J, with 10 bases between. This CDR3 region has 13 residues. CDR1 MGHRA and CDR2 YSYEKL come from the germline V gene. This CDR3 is CASSPGQSTEAFF. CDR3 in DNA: TGCGCCAGCAGCCCCGGACAGAGCACTGAAGCTTTCTTT.